This T cell receptor (beta chain) was sequenced in a study of T cell responses to AZD1222 COVID-19 vaccine. Study-wide results and caveats: Among AZD1222 vaccinees, only six or seven were seropositive at baseline. Following two doses of AZD1222, Spike-specific TCR breadth and depth rose. With dominance at 160-218 and 743-854, vaccine-associated CD4 TCRs spanned spike.

Remarks on this clone: Its antigen is currently unknown.

V lost 6 bases, J lost 7 bases, and 5 bases stayed unmatched. The CDR3 runs 13 residues. Germline CDR1 and CDR2: WNHNN and SYGVQD (reference sequence). Sequenced by immunoSEQ multiplex PCR; TCRdb stores in-frame clones only, minus some. This table holds roughly 150,000 clones, about 88% found once. V usage is TRBV10-1 and J usage is TRBJ1-5, with 8 bases identical to TRBD1. This clonotype was sampled from an adult in good health. The starting material was peripheral blood, obtained on day 0 of AZD1222 vaccination. The CDR3 sequence: CASSFGQGQPQHF. CDR3 in DNA: TGCGCCAGCAGCTTCGGACAGGGCCAGCCCCAGCATTTT.